These 15 T cell receptor beta chains originate from one sample sequenced in a study of PD-L1 blockade in urothelial cancer (dated by TCRdb to about 2017). Libraries were made using the immunoSEQ multiplex PCR assay. In TCRdb, the immuneACCESS table is reduced to in-frame sequences with V and J assigned. These tables do not hold every clone; where another copy was compared, an unresolved V gene accounts for under half, and the others remain unexplained. Within this sample are approximately 91,000 clones, with around four fifths of them counted one time only. The ten largest clones capture under 10% of the sample. The sample's time point, from its label and the paper: peripheral blood 6 weeks after treatment start. Sequenced here: PBMCs, sampled around atezolizumab (anti-PD-L1) treatment. These receptors all come from a man between 65 and 85 years old with urothelial cancer.

CDR3 loop: CASTLGGRAGVEQFF. The CDR3 region has the DNA TGTGCCAGCACCCTCGGTGGGCGTGCGGGAGTTGAGCAGTTCTTC. The chain uses TRBV28 and TRBJ2-1, with 7 bases aligning to TRBD2. The CDR3 sequence is 15 residues long. Trimming cost V 7 bases and J 9 bases; bases outside gene matches: 15. CDR1 and CDR2 (germline): MDHEN, SYDVKM.

DNA of the CDR3: TGCGCCAGCAGTAGAACAGGGGAGAGGTCACCCCTCCACTTT. This encodes CASSRTGERSPLHF. The rearrangement joins TRBV5-1 to TRBJ1-6; TRBD1 agrees at 7 bases. The trim removed 5 bases at V and 10 bases at J, leaving 9 bases unmatched. The length of the CDR3 is 14 residues. CDR1 and CDR2 from the germline V gene are SGHRS and YFSETQ.

The genes are TRBV2 and TRBJ2-5; TRBD1 aligns across 9 bases. The germline gives CDR1 SNHLY, CDR2 FYNNEI. The junction had 5 bases not matched to a gene; V was cut back by 5 bases and J by 4 bases. CDR3 length equals 14 residues. The CDR3 DNA reads as TGTGCCAGCAGTCTACGACAGGGGGGAGAGACCCAGTACTTC. Its translation: CASSLRQGGETQYF.

V gene TRBV5-1 combines with J gene TRBJ2-3, with 13 bases that match TRBD2. The V and J ends lost 4 bases and 4 bases, in that order; junction bases with no gene match: 9. CDR1 is SGHRS and CDR2 is YFSETQ in the germline V gene. The CDR3 loop spans 17 amino acids. The CDR3 is CASSPGLAGARADTQYF. The CDR3 nucleotides are TGCGCCAGCAGCCCTGGACTAGCGGGAGCCCGGGCAGATACGCAGTATTTT.

The V gene is TRBV7-2, the J gene TRBJ2-2, with 11 bases aligning to TRBD2. Germline CDR1 SGHTA, CDR2 FQGNSA. The CDR3 consists of 18 residues. V lost 0 bases and J lost 6; bases outside the gene matches: 9. CDR3: CASSLARLAGGGAGELFF. DNA of the CDR3: TGTGCCAGCAGCTTAGCGCGTCTAGCGGGGGGCGGCGCCGGGGAGCTGTTTTTT.

V is TRBV2 and J is TRBJ2-7; the match to TRBD1 covers 9 bases. CDR3 length equals 14 residues. The V segment lost 7 bases and the J segment 6 bases; nucleotides outside the gene matches: 10. Germline V gene sequence: CDR1 SNHLY, CDR2 FYNNEI. The CDR3 DNA follows: TGTGCCAGCATCCCGGGACAGGGTATGTTCGAGCAGTACTTC. Its translation: CASIPGQGMFEQYF.

The gene calls are TRBV6-1 and TRBJ2-2; D remains ambiguous. The CDR3 length is 15 residues. The ends were cut back, 6 bases at V and 5 bases at J, with 16 bases in the middle. The germline CDR1 and CDR2 sequences are MNHNS and SASEGT. CDR3 residues: CASSTQGPETGELFF. Written as DNA, the CDR3 is TGTGCCAGCAGCACCCAAGGTCCGGAGACCGGGGAGCTGTTTTTT.

This clone was observed a single time. The V gene is TRBV10-2, the J gene TRBJ2-2, with TRBD2 identical over 9 bases. The V gene's germline CDR1 is WSHSY and CDR2 SAAADI. V trimming: 8 bases; J trimming: 3 bases; junction bases outside the gene matches: 4. This CDR3 has 14 residues. The CDR3 loop reads CASSSGEDTGELFF. CDR3 DNA sequence: TGCGCCAGCTCTAGCGGGGAGGACACCGGGGAGCTGTTTTTT.

V usage is TRBV19 and J usage is TRBJ2-2; 8 bases are a match to TRBD2. Germline V lookup: CDR1 LNHDA, CDR2 SQIVND (reference sequence). The CDR3 runs to 16 residues. V trimming: 5 bases; J trimming: 4 bases; junction bases outside the gene matches: 9. The CDR3 DNA is TGTGCCAGTAGTCCGGGGGGGTCCAGGACCACCGGGGAGCTGTTTTTT. This codes for CASSPGGSRTTGELFF.

Here the CDR3 DNA reads TGTGCCAGCGTCGGGAACTGGAATGAGCAGTTCTTC. As protein: CASVGNWNEQFF. The chain uses TRBV25-1 and TRBJ2-1; possibly TRBD2 for D (5 bases). CDR3 length: 12 amino acids. Trimming left V 8 bases short and J 7 bases short, with 12 bases between. From germline, CDR1 is MGHDK and CDR2 SYGVNS.

V usage is TRBV11-2 and J usage is TRBJ2-3; D is undetermined. Germline V gene sequence: CDR1 SGHAT, CDR2 FQNNGV. This CDR3 has 14 amino acids. Trimming pared 1 base from V and 7 bases from J, leaving 12 bases between. The CDR3 reads CASSLGVVGNTQYF. The CDR3 nucleotides are TGTGCCAGCAGCTTAGGGGTGGTGGGCAATACGCAGTATTTT.

This clone has more than one count but fewer than ten. The chain joins TRBV7-8 to TRBJ1-2; 9 bases map to TRBD1. V lost 6 bases and J lost 2; bases outside the gene matches: 7. The CDR3 consists of 15 residues. The V gene's germline CDR1 is SGHVS and CDR2 FQNEAQ. The CDR3 nucleotides are TGTGCCAGCAGTAACACCGGGACAGGGAACTATGGCTACACCTTC. Its translation: CASSNTGTGNYGYTF.

The chain uses TRBV4-2 and TRBJ1-2, with 9 nucleotides matching TRBD1. V trimming: 3 bases; J trimming: 7 bases; junction bases outside the gene matches: 9. The CDR3 sequence is 15 residues long. The germline V gene encodes CDR1 LGHNA and CDR2 YNFKEQ. As DNA, the CDR3 is TGTGCCAGCAGCCAGCTAATACAGGGGGCGGGTGGCTACACCTTC. This codes for CASSQLIQGAGGYTF.

This chain joins TRBV7-2 and TRBJ2-2; D gene uncertain. The CDR3 runs to 15 residues. Germline-derived CDR1 and CDR2 are SGHTA and FQGNSA. The V gene lost 7 bases and the J gene lost 1 base, with 13 bases spanning the gap. The CDR3 reads CASKAGRQNTGELFF. CDR3 bases: TGTGCCAGCAAAGCAGGCAGGCAGAACACCGGGGAGCTGTTTTTT.

This rearrangement joins TRBV7-2 to TRBJ2-7, with D uncertain. The CDR3 consists of 12 residues. Germline V gives CDR1 SGHTA, CDR2 FQGNSA. With 1 base removed from V and 5 bases from J, the gap between germline ends came to 6 bases. CDR3 nucleotides: TGTGCCAGCAGCTTAGAACGGGACGAGCAGTACTTC. This translates into CASSLERDEQYF.